This T cell receptor (beta chain) was obtained from a study of T cell responses to AZD1222 COVID-19 vaccine. Study results and limitations: Most donors were white British, females outnumbered males, and clonal diversity was possibly underestimated. Elevations in Spike-specific TCR breadth and depth followed administration of two AZD1222 doses.

Generated by immunoSEQ multiplex PCR, the TCRdb table keeps only in-frame clones and is missing some. The table has more than 100,000 clones, over 90% seen once; the top ten hold 4.5% to 6%. Regarding this clone: Antigen unknown.

The CDR3 spans 13 residues. Trimming removed 3 bases at V and 3 bases at J, with 5 bases between. Germline CDR1 is SGHTA and CDR2 is FQGNSA. The receptor was isolated from an adult in good health. The chain links TRBV7-2 to TRBJ2-2; D ambiguous. The sample in question was peripheral blood, obtained on day 0 of AZD1222 vaccination. This CDR3 is CASSFADTGELFF. In DNA, the CDR3 is TGTGCCAGCAGCTTTGCGGACACCGGGGAGCTGTTTTTT.